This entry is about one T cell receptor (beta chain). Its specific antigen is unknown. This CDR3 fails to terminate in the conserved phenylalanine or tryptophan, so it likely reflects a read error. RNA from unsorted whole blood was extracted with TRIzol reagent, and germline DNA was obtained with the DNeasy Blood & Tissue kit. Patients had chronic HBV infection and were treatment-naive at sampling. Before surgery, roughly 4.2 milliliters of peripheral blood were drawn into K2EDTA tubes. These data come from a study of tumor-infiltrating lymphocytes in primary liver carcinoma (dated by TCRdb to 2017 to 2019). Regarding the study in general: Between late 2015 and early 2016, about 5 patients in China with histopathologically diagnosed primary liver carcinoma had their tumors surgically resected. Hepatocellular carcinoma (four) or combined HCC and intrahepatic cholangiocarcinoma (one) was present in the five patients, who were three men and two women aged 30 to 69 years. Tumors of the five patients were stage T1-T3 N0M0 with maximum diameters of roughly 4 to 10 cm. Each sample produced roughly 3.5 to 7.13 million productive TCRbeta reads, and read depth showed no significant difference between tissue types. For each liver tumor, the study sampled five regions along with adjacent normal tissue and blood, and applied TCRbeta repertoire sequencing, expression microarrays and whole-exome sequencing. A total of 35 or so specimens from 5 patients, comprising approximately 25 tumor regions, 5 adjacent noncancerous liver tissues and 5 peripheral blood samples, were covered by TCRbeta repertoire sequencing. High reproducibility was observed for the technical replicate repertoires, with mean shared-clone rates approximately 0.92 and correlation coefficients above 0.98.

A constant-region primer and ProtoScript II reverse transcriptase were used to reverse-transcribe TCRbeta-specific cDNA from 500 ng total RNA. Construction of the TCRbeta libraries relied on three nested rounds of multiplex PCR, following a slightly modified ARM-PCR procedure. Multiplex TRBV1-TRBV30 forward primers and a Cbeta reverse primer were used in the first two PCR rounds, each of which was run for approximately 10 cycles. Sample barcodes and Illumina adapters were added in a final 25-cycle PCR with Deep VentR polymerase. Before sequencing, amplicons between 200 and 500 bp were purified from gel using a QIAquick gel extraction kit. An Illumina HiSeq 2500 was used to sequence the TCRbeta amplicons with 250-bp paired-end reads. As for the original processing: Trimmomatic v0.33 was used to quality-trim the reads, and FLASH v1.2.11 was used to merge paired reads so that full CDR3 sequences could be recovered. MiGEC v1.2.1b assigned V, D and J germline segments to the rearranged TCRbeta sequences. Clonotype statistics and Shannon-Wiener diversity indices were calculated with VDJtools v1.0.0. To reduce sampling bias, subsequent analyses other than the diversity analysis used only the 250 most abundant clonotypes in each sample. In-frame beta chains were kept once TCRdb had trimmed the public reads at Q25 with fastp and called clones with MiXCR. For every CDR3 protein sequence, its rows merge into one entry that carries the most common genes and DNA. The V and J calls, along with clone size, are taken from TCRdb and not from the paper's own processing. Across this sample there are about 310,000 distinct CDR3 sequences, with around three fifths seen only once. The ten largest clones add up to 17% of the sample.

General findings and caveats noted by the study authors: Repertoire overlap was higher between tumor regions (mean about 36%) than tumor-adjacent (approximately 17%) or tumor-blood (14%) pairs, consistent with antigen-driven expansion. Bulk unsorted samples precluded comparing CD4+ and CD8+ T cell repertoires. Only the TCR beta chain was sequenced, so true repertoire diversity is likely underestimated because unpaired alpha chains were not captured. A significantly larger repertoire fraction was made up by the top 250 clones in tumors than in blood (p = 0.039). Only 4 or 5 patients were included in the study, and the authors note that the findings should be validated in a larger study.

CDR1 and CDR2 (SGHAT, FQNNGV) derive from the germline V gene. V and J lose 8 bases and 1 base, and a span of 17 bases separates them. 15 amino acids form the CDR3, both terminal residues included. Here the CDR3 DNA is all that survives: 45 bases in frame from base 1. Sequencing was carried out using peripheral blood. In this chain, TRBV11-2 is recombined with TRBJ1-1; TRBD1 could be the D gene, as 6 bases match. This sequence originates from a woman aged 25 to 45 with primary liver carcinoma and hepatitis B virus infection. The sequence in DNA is TGTGCCAGCGGGACCGGCGACAGGACGAACACTGAAGCTTTCTAT. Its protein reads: CASGTGDRTNTEAFY.